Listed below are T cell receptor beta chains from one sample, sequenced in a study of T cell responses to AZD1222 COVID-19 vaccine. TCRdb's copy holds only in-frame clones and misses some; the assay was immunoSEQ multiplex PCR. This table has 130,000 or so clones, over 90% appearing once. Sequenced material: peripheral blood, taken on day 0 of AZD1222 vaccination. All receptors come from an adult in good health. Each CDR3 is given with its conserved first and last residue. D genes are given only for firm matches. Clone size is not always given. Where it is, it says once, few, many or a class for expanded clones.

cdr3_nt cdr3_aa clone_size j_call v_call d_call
TGCGCCAGCAGCTTGGAGGGACAGAATCAGCCCCAGCATTTT CASSLEGQNQPQHF NA TRBJ1-5 TRBV5-1 TRBD1
TGCAGCGTTAGTACTCCATGGGCAGGAGGAGATGGAAACACCATATATTTT CSVSTPWAGGDGNTIYF NA TRBJ1-3 TRBV29-1 NA
TGTGCCTGGAGGGACCTAGCGGTTGCGAGGGATACGCAGTATTTT CAWRDLAVARDTQYF NA TRBJ2-3 TRBV30 TRBD2
TGTGCCAGCAGTTACGGACAGGGGAGCACAGATACGCAGTATTTT CASSYGQGSTDTQYF NA TRBJ2-3 TRBV5-6 TRBD1
TGTGCCAGCAGCAGTAGAATAGACAGGGGGAATTCACCCCTCCACTTT CASSSRIDRGNSPLHF once TRBJ1-6 TRBV5-6 TRBD1
TGTGCCAGCAGTTTTAACATGTACACTGAAGCTTTCTTT CASSFNMYTEAFF NA TRBJ1-1 TRBV27 NA
TGTGCCAGCAGTTACGGGTACTACAATGAGCAGTTCTTC CASSYGYYNEQFF NA TRBJ2-1 TRBV6-2/TRBV6-3 NA
TGTGCCAGTTCACAGGGGAATTACGAGCAGTACTTC CASSQGNYEQYF NA TRBJ2-7 TRBV12-3/TRBV12-4 TRBD1
TGTGCCAGCAGCGTAGTCAGCACCGGGGAGCTGTTTTTT CASSVVSTGELFF NA TRBJ2-2 TRBV9 NA
TGTGCCAGCAGTCCCGTCCGGGACAGTTCCGGGGCCAACGTCCTGACTTTC CASSPVRDSSGANVLTF NA TRBJ2-6 TRBV27 TRBD1
TGCGCCAGATATCGACAGGCCGAGGGGGGTGGCTACACCTTC CARYRQAEGGGYTF NA TRBJ1-2 TRBV5-1 NA
TGCGCCAGCAGCCAACCCTACAATGAGCAGTTCTTC CASSQPYNEQFF NA TRBJ2-1 TRBV4-1 NA
TGTGCCACTAAAGGGGGGGGCACTGAAGCTTTCTTT CATKGGGTEAFF NA TRBJ1-1 TRBV2 NA
TGTGCCAGCAGTTTAATGGGGGGCTATGGCTACACCTTC CASSLMGGYGYTF NA TRBJ1-2 TRBV12-3/TRBV12-4 NA
TGTGCCAGCATCCGATCCTGGGGACACAATGAGCAGTTCTTC CASIRSWGHNEQFF NA TRBJ2-1 TRBV27 NA
TGTGCCAGCAGCGGTCGACAGGGTGCGAGCACCGGGGAGCTGTTTTTT CASSGRQGASTGELFF NA TRBJ2-2 TRBV7-9 TRBD1
TGCGCCAGCAGCTTTCCGCAGGGGAGCACAGATACGCAGTATTTT CASSFPQGSTDTQYF NA TRBJ2-3 TRBV5-1 NA
TGTGCCAGCAGTTTGAAAGAGCAGTTCTTC CASSLKEQFF NA TRBJ2-1 TRBV28 NA
TGTGCCAGCTCACCAAATGTACAGCCGAACACCGGGGAGCTGTTTTTT CASSPNVQPNTGELFF NA TRBJ2-2 TRBV18 NA
TGCGTCAGCAGCGAGACAGTTACCTACAATGAGCAGTTCTTC CVSSETVTYNEQFF NA TRBJ2-1 TRBV5-1 NA
TGTGCCAGCAGCCCAACCCTGGACTCCATCTACGAGCAGTACTTC CASSPTLDSIYEQYF NA TRBJ2-7 TRBV11-1 NA
TGTGCCAGCAGCTTGACCGCGTGGGATAGCAATGAGCAGTTCTTC CASSLTAWDSNEQFF once TRBJ2-1 TRBV7-9 NA
TGTGCCAGCAGTGAAGTGCAGGGGGGGGAGCAGTACTTC CASSEVQGGEQYF NA TRBJ2-7 TRBV6-1 NA
TGTGCCAGCAGCTCCACTAGCGGGGCGACCTACGAGCAGTACTTC CASSSTSGATYEQYF NA TRBJ2-7 TRBV7-3 TRBD2
TGCACCAGCAGCCAATTCACAGGGGGCCTCAATCAGCCCCAGCATTTT CTSSQFTGGLNQPQHF NA TRBJ1-5 TRBV1 NA
TGCGCCAGCGTGGGGGCCGCCCAAGAGACCCAGTACTTC CASVGAAQETQYF few TRBJ2-5 TRBV5-1 NA
TGCGCCAGCAGCCAAGATTCGGCAGGGAGGAATAATGAAAAACTGTTTTTT CASSQDSAGRNNEKLFF NA TRBJ1-4 TRBV4-3 NA
TGTGCCAGCAGATACACCGACCGACCATCTGAAAAACTGTTTTTT CASRYTDRPSEKLFF once TRBJ1-4 TRBV6-5 NA
TGCGCCAGCAGCTTGGGAGCAGGGGGCGTGCGAGCTTTCTTT CASSLGAGGVRAFF NA TRBJ1-1 TRBV5-1 TRBD1
TGTGCCAGTAGTATAGCTCCATCCAATGAGCAGTTCTTC CASSIAPSNEQFF NA TRBJ2-1 TRBV19 NA
TGTGCCAGCAGCCCCGGACTAGCGGGGAGCTCCTACGAGCAGTACTTC CASSPGLAGSSYEQYF NA TRBJ2-7 TRBV7-9 TRBD2
TGTGCCAGCAGTTCAGAGGGGGCCTTCACAGATACGCAGTATTTT CASSSEGAFTDTQYF once TRBJ2-3 TRBV27 TRBD1
TGCAGCGTTCCTCGTGTAAAGGGACTCTCGGATACGCAGTATTTT CSVPRVKGLSDTQYF NA TRBJ2-3 TRBV29-1 NA